This TCR beta chain was obtained from a study of cytomegalovirus exposure and HLA in healthy donors. 13 Jbeta primers and 60 Vbeta primers were used for the PCR. Repertoires were generated with immunoSEQ multiplex PCR, while TCRdb's copy carries only in-frame clones and drops some. The sample yields around 150,000 clones, approximately 86% seen once. The junction had 10 bases not matched to a gene; V was cut back by 6 bases and J by 5 bases. The germline V gene has CDR1 WSHSY and CDR2 SAAADI. This CDR3 region has 15 residues. On this clone itself: No antigen is known for it.

Overall study results and limits: Based on reports, TCR beta sequences accurately predicted HLA-A and HLA-B alleles for most subjects. As a later analysis revealed, most CMV-associated TCR beta chains appeared HLA-restricted. What a later analysis reportedly showed was that an Asian-associated ancestry cluster had fewer N-insertions than the approximately 700-donor mean. TCR beta chain V- and J-gene trimming was linked, in a later analysis, to a missense variant in DCLRE1C.

V usage is TRBV10-2 and J usage is TRBJ2-5, with 9 positions matching TRBD2. This sequence originates from a woman under 30 in good health and CMV-seronegative. The specimen was PBMCs. As DNA, the CDR3 is TGCGCCAGCAGCTCCTCCGGGACTAGCCGTGAGACCCAGTACTTC. Amino acid sequence: CASSSSGTSRETQYF.